These T cell receptor beta chains were read from a single sample in a study of somatic mutations in cytotoxic T cells in rheumatoid arthritis. The data were produced by immunoSEQ multiplex PCR, yet TCRdb's version contains in-frame clones alone and is incomplete. The profile shows under 15,000 clones, roughly 70% of them singletons. Specimen: CD8+ T cells sorted from blood. The receptor set was obtained from a man in his sixties or seventies in good health. CDR3s include the opening cysteine and the closing phenylalanine or tryptophan. The order of the fields is J gene, D gene, clone size, CDR3 length, V gene, CDR3 protein, CDR3 DNA. A D gene is named only where the DNA matches it firmly. A clone size is listed for some rows: how often the clone was seen (once, few, many), or a class if it is expanded.

J gene: TRBJ2-2; D gene: TRBD2; clone size: once; CDR3 length: 15; V gene: TRBV7-3; CDR3 protein: CASSPTSGGAGELFF; CDR3 DNA: TGTGCCAGCAGCCCGACTAGCGGGGGGGCCGGGGAGCTGTTTTTT
J gene: TRBJ1-2; D gene: NA; clone size: NA; CDR3 length: 15; V gene: TRBV9; CDR3 protein: CASSGSMAGDYGYTF; CDR3 DNA: TGTGCCAGCAGCGGAAGCATGGCGGGGGACTATGGCTACACCTTC
J gene: TRBJ1-1; D gene: TRBD1; clone size: NA; CDR3 length: 14; V gene: TRBV7-9; CDR3 protein: CASSTTGANTEAFF; CDR3 DNA: TGTGCCAGCAGCACGACAGGGGCGAACACTGAAGCTTTCTTT
J gene: TRBJ2-6; D gene: NA; clone size: few; CDR3 length: 15; V gene: TRBV4-2; CDR3 protein: CASSQEDSGANVLTF; CDR3 DNA: TGTGCCAGCAGCCAAGAAGACTCTGGGGCCAACGTCCTGACTTTC
J gene: TRBJ1-1; D gene: NA; clone size: NA; CDR3 length: 18; V gene: TRBV19; CDR3 protein: CASSISWEVRTENTEAFF; CDR3 DNA: TGTGCCAGTAGTATATCTTGGGAGGTGAGGACAGAGAACACTGAAGCTTTCTTT
J gene: TRBJ1-5; D gene: NA; clone size: few; CDR3 length: 14; V gene: TRBV19; CDR3 protein: CASSFFDSNQPQHF; CDR3 DNA: TGTGCCAGTAGTTTTTTTGATAGCAATCAGCCCCAGCATTTT
J gene: TRBJ2-1; D gene: NA; clone size: NA; CDR3 length: 13; V gene: TRBV27; CDR3 protein: CASATSSYNEQFF; CDR3 DNA: TGTGCCAGCGCGACGAGCTCCTACAATGAGCAGTTCTTC
J gene: TRBJ2-1; D gene: NA; clone size: NA; CDR3 length: 13; V gene: TRBV7-9; CDR3 protein: CASSSREVNEQFF; CDR3 DNA: TGTGCCAGCAGCTCCAGGGAGGTCAATGAGCAGTTCTTC
J gene: TRBJ2-2; D gene: NA; clone size: few; CDR3 length: 16; V gene: TRBV5-6; CDR3 protein: CASSGSRDAYTGELFF; CDR3 DNA: TGTGCCAGCAGCGGCTCCAGGGACGCTTACACCGGGGAGCTGTTTTTT
J gene: TRBJ1-5; D gene: NA; clone size: medium-sized; CDR3 length: 14; V gene: TRBV21-1; CDR3 protein: CASSRDSSNQPQHF; CDR3 DNA: TGTGCCAGCAGCAGGGACAGTTCGAATCAGCCCCAGCATTTT
J gene: TRBJ2-7; D gene: TRBD1; clone size: NA; CDR3 length: 15; V gene: TRBV5-1; CDR3 protein: CASSFTGDLSYEQYF; CDR3 DNA: TGCGCCAGCAGCTTCACAGGGGACCTCTCCTACGAGCAGTACTTC
J gene: TRBJ1-1; D gene: NA; clone size: few; CDR3 length: 14; V gene: TRBV27; CDR3 protein: CASSFRPVGTEAFF; CDR3 DNA: TGTGCCAGCAGTTTCCGACCGGTTGGCACTGAAGCTTTCTTT
J gene: TRBJ2-1; D gene: TRBD2; clone size: few; CDR3 length: 16; V gene: TRBV7-9; CDR3 protein: CASSLSGLAEYNEQFF; CDR3 DNA: TGTGCCAGCAGCTTATCGGGACTAGCGGAATACAATGAGCAGTTCTTC
J gene: TRBJ2-7; D gene: NA; clone size: few; CDR3 length: 11; V gene: TRBV27; CDR3 protein: CASGGAGEQYF; CDR3 DNA: TGTGCCAGCGGCGGGGCGGGAGAGCAGTACTTC
J gene: TRBJ2-7; D gene: TRBD2; clone size: NA; CDR3 length: 13; V gene: TRBV30; CDR3 protein: CAWSYTSGSEQYF; CDR3 DNA: TGTGCCTGGAGCTATACTAGCGGGTCCGAGCAGTACTTC
J gene: TRBJ2-7; D gene: TRBD2; clone size: few; CDR3 length: 14; V gene: TRBV5-4; CDR3 protein: CASSLSGSSYEQYF; CDR3 DNA: TGTGCCAGCAGCTTAAGCGGGAGCTCCTACGAGCAGTACTTC
J gene: TRBJ2-2; D gene: TRBD2; clone size: once; CDR3 length: 16; V gene: TRBV7-8; CDR3 protein: CASSLAASGVTGELFF; CDR3 DNA: TGTGCCAGCAGCTTAGCCGCTAGCGGGGTCACCGGGGAGCTGTTTTTT
J gene: TRBJ2-7; D gene: TRBD1; clone size: NA; CDR3 length: 15; V gene: TRBV11-3; CDR3 protein: CASSYLTGGSYEQYF; CDR3 DNA: TGTGCCAGCAGCTACCTGACAGGGGGTAGCTACGAGCAGTACTTC
J gene: TRBJ2-3; D gene: NA; clone size: NA; CDR3 length: 13; V gene: TRBV7-2; CDR3 protein: CASLDRWPDTQYF; CDR3 DNA: TGTGCCAGCTTAGACAGGTGGCCAGATACGCAGTATTTT
J gene: TRBJ1-2; D gene: NA; clone size: few; CDR3 length: 13; V gene: TRBV13; CDR3 protein: CASSVGRLGGYTF; CDR3 DNA: TGTGCCAGCAGCGTCGGACGGTTGGGCGGCTACACCTTC
J gene: TRBJ1-1; D gene: NA; clone size: NA; CDR3 length: 15; V gene: TRBV11-3; CDR3 protein: CASSPRTAMNTEAFF; CDR3 DNA: TGTGCCAGCAGCCCTCGGACGGCCATGAACACTGAAGCTTTCTTT
J gene: TRBJ2-1; D gene: TRBD2; clone size: NA; CDR3 length: 18; V gene: TRBV7-9; CDR3 protein: CASSSAKWTSGEYNEQFF; CDR3 DNA: TGTGCCAGCAGCTCCGCTAAGTGGACTAGCGGGGAGTACAATGAGCAGTTCTTC
J gene: TRBJ1-5; D gene: NA; clone size: NA; CDR3 length: 16; V gene: TRBV28; CDR3 protein: CASSLWYGDSNQPQHF; CDR3 DNA: TGTGCCAGCAGTTTATGGTACGGGGATAGCAATCAGCCCCAGCATTTT
J gene: TRBJ2-5; D gene: NA; clone size: NA; CDR3 length: 14; V gene: TRBV28; CDR3 protein: CASSLARSSEGQYF; CDR3 DNA: TGTGCCAGTTCCCTCGCGCGCAGCTCGGAGGGCCAGTACTTC
J gene: TRBJ2-1; D gene: TRBD2; clone size: NA; CDR3 length: 15; V gene: TRBV27; CDR3 protein: CASSSGTSGSNEQFF; CDR3 DNA: TGTGCCAGCAGTTCCGGGACTAGCGGTTCTAATGAGCAGTTCTTC
J gene: TRBJ1-5; D gene: TRBD1; clone size: NA; CDR3 length: 16; V gene: TRBV7-9; CDR3 protein: CASSSEDRGLNQPQHF; CDR3 DNA: TGTGCCAGCAGCTCGGAGGACAGGGGGCTAAATCAGCCCCAGCATTTT
J gene: TRBJ2-2; D gene: TRBD2; clone size: NA; CDR3 length: 16; V gene: TRBV19; CDR3 protein: CASSSTSGDGTGELFF; CDR3 DNA: TGTGCCAGTAGCTCGACTAGCGGGGATGGCACCGGGGAGCTGTTTTTT
J gene: TRBJ2-2; D gene: NA; clone size: few; CDR3 length: 12; V gene: TRBV11-3; CDR3 protein: CASSVGDGELFF; CDR3 DNA: TGTGCCAGCAGCGTAGGAGACGGGGAGCTGTTTTTT
J gene: TRBJ1-3; D gene: NA; clone size: NA; CDR3 length: 18; V gene: TRBV18; CDR3 protein: CASSPGTAGWSSGNTIYF; CDR3 DNA: TGTGCCAGCTCACCGGGGACGGCAGGGTGGTCATCCGGAAACACCATATATTTT
J gene: TRBJ1-1; D gene: NA; clone size: few; CDR3 length: 11; V gene: TRBV19; CDR3 protein: CASSMDIEAFF; CDR3 DNA: TGTGCCAGTAGTATGGACATTGAAGCTTTCTTT
J gene: TRBJ2-7; D gene: NA; clone size: few; CDR3 length: 13; V gene: TRBV19; CDR3 protein: CASSIEGGYEQYF; CDR3 DNA: TGTGCCAGTAGTATAGAGGGCGGGTACGAGCAGTACTTC
J gene: TRBJ2-3; D gene: NA; clone size: NA; CDR3 length: 13; V gene: TRBV6-4; CDR3 protein: CASSDSETDTQYF; CDR3 DNA: TGTGCCAGCAGTGACTCCGAGACAGATACGCAGTATTTT
J gene: TRBJ2-2; D gene: NA; clone size: few; CDR3 length: 14; V gene: TRBV6-4; CDR3 protein: CASSDGTNTGELFF; CDR3 DNA: TGTGCCAGCAGTGACGGGACTAACACCGGGGAGCTGTTTTTT
J gene: TRBJ2-2; D gene: NA; clone size: NA; CDR3 length: 13; V gene: TRBV29-1; CDR3 protein: CSVEGPMTGELFF; CDR3 DNA: TGCAGCGTTGAAGGCCCGATGACCGGGGAGCTGTTTTTT
J gene: TRBJ2-7; D gene: TRBD1; clone size: NA; CDR3 length: 13; V gene: TRBV19; CDR3 protein: CASSQGASYEQYF; CDR3 DNA: TGTGCCAGTAGTCAGGGGGCCTCCTACGAGCAGTACTTC
J gene: TRBJ2-1; D gene: TRBD1; clone size: NA; CDR3 length: 14; V gene: TRBV9; CDR3 protein: CASSGDSFYNEQFF; CDR3 DNA: TGTGCCAGCAGCGGGGACAGCTTCTACAATGAGCAGTTCTTC
J gene: TRBJ2-6; D gene: NA; clone size: NA; CDR3 length: 15; V gene: TRBV7-3; CDR3 protein: CASSFGLSGANVLTF; CDR3 DNA: TGTGCCAGCAGCTTTGGACTCTCTGGGGCCAACGTCCTGACTTTC
J gene: TRBJ1-2; D gene: NA; clone size: NA; CDR3 length: 15; V gene: TRBV7-9; CDR3 protein: CASSSAGGSNYGYTF; CDR3 DNA: TGTGCCAGCAGCTCGGCGGGGGGATCTAACTATGGCTACACCTTC
J gene: TRBJ2-7; D gene: NA; clone size: NA; CDR3 length: 13; V gene: TRBV21-1; CDR3 protein: CASSKRTGGEQYF; CDR3 DNA: TGTGCCAGCAGCAAACGGACGGGGGGAGAGCAGTACTTC
J gene: TRBJ1-1; D gene: TRBD1; clone size: NA; CDR3 length: 14; V gene: TRBV15; CDR3 protein: CATSVAGGGTEAFF; CDR3 DNA: TGTGCCACCAGCGTCGCAGGGGGGGGAACTGAAGCTTTCTTT